This T cell receptor (beta chain) was profiled in a study of control samples from healthy donors and cancer patients. Trimming took off 2 bases at V and 1 base at J, with 8 bases between the two ends. Germline V lookup: CDR1 SGHTA, CDR2 FQGNSA. This CDR3 contains 14 residues. TCRdb's copy holds only in-frame clones and misses some; the assay was immunoSEQ multiplex PCR. Of about 42,000 clones in the sample, roughly 80% were seen once. The chain couples TRBV7-2 to TRBJ1-1; D unresolved. The source is a man in his 60s in good health. Sequencing input: blood. The CDR3 here is CASSLSPGNTEAFF. In DNA, the CDR3 is TGTGCCAGCAGCTTATCGCCGGGGAACACTGAAGCTTTCTTT. Drawing the rest from reference TRBV7-2 and TRBJ1-1, the complete variable domain is GAGVSQSPSNKVTEKGKDVELRCDPISGHTALYWYRQSLGQGLEFLIYFQGNSAPDKSGLPSDRFSAERTGGSVSTLTIQRTQQEDSAVYLCASSLSPGNTEAFFGQGTRLTVV.